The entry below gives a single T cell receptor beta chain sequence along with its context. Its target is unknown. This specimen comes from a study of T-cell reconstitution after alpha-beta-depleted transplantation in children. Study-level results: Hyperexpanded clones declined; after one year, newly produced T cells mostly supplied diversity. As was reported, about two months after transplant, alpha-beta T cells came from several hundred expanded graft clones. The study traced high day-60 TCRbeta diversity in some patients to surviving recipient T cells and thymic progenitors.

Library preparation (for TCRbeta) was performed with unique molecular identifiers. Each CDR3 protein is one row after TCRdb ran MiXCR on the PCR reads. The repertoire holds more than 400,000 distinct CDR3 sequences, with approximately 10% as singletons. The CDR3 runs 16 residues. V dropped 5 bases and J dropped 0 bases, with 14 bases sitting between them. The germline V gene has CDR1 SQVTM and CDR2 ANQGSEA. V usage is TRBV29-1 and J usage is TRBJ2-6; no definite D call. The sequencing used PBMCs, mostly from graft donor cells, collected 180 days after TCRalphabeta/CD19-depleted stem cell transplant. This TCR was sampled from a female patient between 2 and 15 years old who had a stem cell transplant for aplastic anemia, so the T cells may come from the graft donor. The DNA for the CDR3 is TGCAGCGTTCGGAGCAGGTCGGCCTCTGGGGCCAACGTCCTGACTTTC. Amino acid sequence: CSVRSRSASGANVLTF.